This entry lists 11 T cell receptor beta chains sequenced from one sample in a study of control samples from healthy donors and cancer patients. Only in-frame clones appear in the TCRdb table, and some are missing; sequencing was by immunoSEQ multiplex PCR. Among under 100,000 clones listed, approximately 91% were seen once. Sample: PBMCs. All receptors come from a woman aged 45-60 years with colorectal cancer.

The V and J genes are TRBV10-1 and TRBJ2-1; D is tentatively TRBD1 or TRBD2 (5 bases each). V was trimmed by 0 bases and J by 4 bases, leaving 10 bases between them. CDR3 size: 15 residues. The germline CDR1 and CDR2 sequences are WNHNN and SYGVQD (reference sequence). The CDR3 nucleotides read TGCGCCAGCAGTGAGTCTGGTGGGGGATACAATGAGCAGTTCTTC. Translating gives CASSESGGGYNEQFF.

The chain links TRBV5-1 to TRBJ2-3; D could derive from TRBD1 or TRBD2 (5 bases each). Trimming left V 0 bases short and J 3 bases short, with 11 bases between. This CDR3 comprises 15 residues. Germline V gene data show CDR1 as SGHRS and CDR2 as YFSETQ. CDR3 DNA sequence: TGCGCCAGCAGCTTGGGAGGGGTTTTTACAGATACGCAGTATTTT. This sequence encodes CASSLGGVFTDTQYF.

The DNA of the CDR3 is TGTGCCAGCAGCTACAGGGGGGACACTGAAGCTTTCTTT. Protein: CASSYRGDTEAFF. The chain combines TRBV7-2 with TRBJ1-1; 8 bases agree with TRBD1. Germline CDR1 and CDR2: SGHTA and FQGNSA. V shed 4 bases and J 3 bases; nucleotides not matched to a gene: 1. This CDR3 contains 13 residues. Based on the CDR3 plus reference TRBV7-2 and TRBJ1-1, the full variable domain is GAGVSQSPSNKVTEKGKDVELRCDPISGHTALYWYRQSLGQGLEFLIYFQGNSAPDKSGLPSDRFSAERTGGSVSTLTIQRTQQEDSAVYLCASSYRGDTEAFFGQGTRLTVV.

The rearrangement joins TRBV4-1 to TRBJ2-3; D gene ambiguous. The germline V gene encodes CDR1 MGHRA and CDR2 YSYEKL. The CDR3 loop spans 16 amino acids. Between the trimmed V and J ends, which lost 1 base and 4 bases, there was a span of 15 bases. CDR3 protein: CASSQAFGVGADTQYF. Written as DNA, the CDR3 is TGCGCCAGCAGCCAAGCGTTCGGTGTTGGAGCAGATACGCAGTATTTT.

The chain employs TRBV7-2 and TRBJ2-2, with D possibly being TRBD1 (5 bases). CDR1 and CDR2 from the germline V gene are SGHTA and FQGNSA. The CDR3 contains 16 residues. V was clipped by 1 base and J by 4 bases, with 13 bases between them. The CDR3 region has the DNA TGTGCCAGCAGCTTAGTGTCGGCAGGGTTCACCGGGGAGCTGTTTTTT. It translates to CASSLVSAGFTGELFF.

The rearrangement uses TRBV10-3 and TRBJ2-5; D remains ambiguous. V lost 4 bases and J 1 base, leaving 7 bases between the germline ends. The germline V gene encodes CDR1 ENHRY and CDR2 SYGVKD. This CDR3 has 13 amino acids. CDR3 bases: TGTGCCATCAGTGGGGCGGCCCAAGAGACCCAGTACTTC. It is translated as CAISGAAQETQYF.

J is TRBJ1-6 and V is TRBV4-1; TRBD1 might be the D (6 bases). Trimming took off 8 bases at V and 9 bases at J, with 20 bases between the two ends. CDR1 is MGHRA and CDR2 is YSYEKL in the germline V gene. This CDR3 contains 15 residues. CDR3 region: CASVPGHGFGSPLHF. CDR3 nucleotide sequence: TGCGCCAGCGTTCCGGGACACGGGTTTGGTTCACCCCTCCACTTT.

V gene TRBV28 combines with J gene TRBJ2-1, with TRBD2 identical over 11 bases. The CDR3 spans 17 residues. Germline V gene lookup returns CDR1 MDHEN and CDR2 SYDVKM. The V gene end was trimmed by 3 bases and the J gene end by 4 bases; junction bases not matched to a gene: 8. The CDR3 coding sequence is TGTGCCAGCAGTTTTAGCGGGGGGGGACCAGTTTACAATGAGCAGTTCTTC. It yields the protein CASSFSGGGPVYNEQFF. The entire variable domain, with the rest obtained from reference TRBV28 and TRBJ2-1, is as follows: DVKVTQSSRYLVKRTGEKVFLECVQDMDHENMFWYRQDPGLGLRLIYFSYDVKMKEKGDIPEGYSVSREKKERFSLILESASTNQTSMYLCASSFSGGGPVYNEQFFGPGTRLTVL.

This sequence joins TRBV3-1 (or the pseudogene TRBV3-2) and TRBJ1-1; a weak D match, TRBD1 (5 bases). V was shortened by 3 bases and J by 1 base, with 9 bases between the two germline ends. CDR1 and CDR2 (germline): LGHDT, YNNKEL (reference sequence). The CDR3 extends over 14 amino acids. For the CDR3, the DNA is TGTGCCAGCAGCCAGGGGCACCAGAACACTGAAGCTTTCTTT. It specifies CASSQGHQNTEAFF.

V and J are TRBV7-2 and TRBJ2-5, with 7 positions matching TRBD1. CDR3 length: 13 residues. The ends lost 5 bases at V and 4 bases at J; junction bases unmatched: 4. The V gene's germline CDR1 is SGHTA and CDR2 FQGNSA. CDR3: CASSQGQVETQYF. Written as DNA, the CDR3 is TGTGCCAGCAGCCAAGGACAGGTAGAGACCCAGTACTTC.

This rearrangement joins TRBV5-1 to TRBJ2-3; D call uncertain. This CDR3 is built from 16 residues. Trimming removed 0 bases from V and 0 bases from J, with 11 bases in between. Germline V gives CDR1 SGHRS, CDR2 YFSETQ. DNA for the CDR3: TGCGCCAGCAGCTTGGCCGCCTTGGGGAGCACAGATACGCAGTATTTT. This encodes CASSLAALGSTDTQYF.